Presented here are 32 T cell receptor beta chains from one specimen sequenced in a study of blood T cell repertoires in COVID-19. The repertoire was sequenced with immunoSEQ multiplex PCR; TCRdb's copy has only in-frame clones and lacks some. This sample yields a few hundred thousand clones, of which around 90% are seen a single time; roughly 4% belongs to the top ten. The source material was peripheral blood. The receptors shown here come from a man between 60 and 75 years old who had recovered from COVID-19.

This chain joins TRBV19 and TRBJ2-5; D gene unclear. The V gene lost 3 bases and the J gene lost 2 bases, with 7 bases spanning the gap. The CDR3 length is 13 residues. The germline CDR1 and CDR2 sequences are LNHDA and SQIVND (reference sequence). The CDR3 DNA reads TGTGCCAGTAGTATTTCCTATCAAGAGACCCAGTACTTC. This encodes CASSISYQETQYF. Combining the CDR3 with reference TRBV19 and TRBJ2-5 gives the whole variable domain DGGITQSPKYLFRKEGQNVTLSCEQNLNHDAMYWYRQDPGQGLRLIYYSQIVNDFQKGDIAEGYSVSREKKESFPLTVTSAQKNPTAFYLCASSISYQETQYFGPGTRLLVL.

The rearrangement joins TRBV5-1 to TRBJ2-1, with D perhaps matching TRBD2 (5 bases). Per the germline V gene, CDR1 is SGHRS and CDR2 is YFSETQ. V was shortened by 0 bases and J by 6 bases, with 10 bases between the two germline ends. The CDR3 has 14 amino acids. CDR3 in DNA: TGCGCCAGCAGCTTGGGAGGGCCAATCAATGAGCAGTTCTTC. Amino acid sequence: CASSLGGPINEQFF. Together with reference TRBV5-1 and TRBJ2-1, the CDR3 gives the full variable domain: KAGVTQTPRYLIKTRGQQVTLSCSPISGHRSVSWYQQTPGQGLQFLFEYFSETQRNKGNFPGRFSGRQFSNSRSEMNVSTLELGDSALYLCASSLGGPINEQFFGPGTRLTVL.

The chain employs TRBV7-9 and TRBJ2-7; 8 bases fit TRBD2. From germline, CDR1 is SEHNR and CDR2 FQNEAQ (reference sequence). V trimming: 0 bases; J trimming: 2 bases; junction bases outside the gene matches: 6. The CDR3 sequence is 16 residues long. The CDR3 DNA follows: TGTGCCAGCAGCTTAGCTGGGACTAGTCTGACCTACGAGCAGTACTTC. Its translation: CASSLAGTSLTYEQYF.

The chain has TRBV19 and TRBJ2-1; weak D call: TRBD2 (5 bases). Germline loops: CDR1 LNHDA, CDR2 SQIVND (reference sequence). V gave up 7 bases and J gave up 9 bases, with 16 bases separating them. This CDR3 contains 13 residues. Written as DNA, the CDR3 is TGTGCCAGTAAATCCAGCGGCGAAAGTGAGCAGTTCTTC. Encoded protein: CASKSSGESEQFF.

The chain links TRBV6-5 to TRBJ1-6, with a weak D call TRBD1 (6 bases). From germline, CDR1 is MNHEY and CDR2 SVGAGI. V lost 6 bases and J 4 bases, leaving 13 bases between the germline ends. This CDR3 spans 15 amino acids. The CDR3 loop is CASSPGQRYNSPLHF. The CDR3 DNA sequence: TGTGCCAGCAGCCCAGGACAGAGATATAATTCACCCCTCCACTTT.

The V and J genes are TRBV12-3 or TRBV12-4 and TRBJ2-5; 7 bases align to TRBD1. Trimming at V came to 7 bases and at J to 5 bases, leaving 7 bases not matched to a gene. The CDR3 consists of 13 residues. CDR3 loop: CASTHRGGETQYF. CDR3 in DNA: TGTGCCAGCACCCACAGGGGCGGGGAGACCCAGTACTTC.

The rearrangement links TRBV11-1 to TRBJ2-2, with 9 bases that match TRBD1. V dropped 3 bases and J dropped 1; count of bases not matched to a gene: 3. This CDR3 comprises 16 residues. CDR1 is SGHAT and CDR2 is FQDESV in the germline V gene (reference sequence). The CDR3 DNA is TGTGCCAGCAGCTTTTACAGGGGGCTGAACACCGGGGAGCTGTTTTTT. Translation: CASSFYRGLNTGELFF.

This clone was detected once. This chain uses TRBV18 with TRBJ1-1; D is ambiguous. The CDR3 spans 12 residues. V was trimmed by 6 bases and J by 4 bases, leaving 9 bases between them. Germline V gives CDR1 KGHSH, CDR2 LQKENI. This chain's CDR3 is CASSGAGTEAFF. The CDR3 DNA reads as TGTGCCAGCTCGGGAGCGGGCACTGAAGCTTTCTTT.

V usage is TRBV7-9 and J usage is TRBJ2-7; TRBD1 matches at 7 bases. Per germline, CDR1 SEHNR and CDR2 FQNEAQ (reference sequence). This CDR3 is 13 amino acids long. The ends lost 5 bases at V and 3 bases at J; junction bases unmatched: 4. The CDR3 coding sequence is TGTGCCAGCAGCACCTACAGGGGCTACGAGCAGTACTTC. It encodes CASSTYRGYEQYF. The complete variable domain, with remaining parts taken from reference TRBV7-9 and TRBJ2-7, reads DTGVSQNPRHKITKRGQNVTFRCDPISEHNRLYWYRQTLGQGPEFLTYFQNEAQLEKSRLLSDRFSAERPKGSFSTLEIQRTEQGDSAMYLCASSTYRGYEQYFGPGTRLTVT.

The chain employs TRBV3-1 (or the pseudogene TRBV3-2) and TRBJ2-7; weak D call: TRBD1 (5 bases). CDR3 length equals 15 residues. With 0 bases removed from V and 4 bases from J, the gap between germline ends came to 13 bases. CDR1 and CDR2 from the germline V gene are LGHDT and YNNKEL (reference sequence). The DNA of the CDR3 is TGTGCCAGCAGCCAAGACAGGGCCCACCGGTACGAGCAGTACTTC. Translating it yields CASSQDRAHRYEQYF.

This chain connects TRBV24-1 to TRBJ2-3; the match to TRBD2 covers 15 bases. The germline gives CDR1 KGHDR, CDR2 SFDVKD. This CDR3 is 15 amino acids long. V lost 4 bases and J lost 11; bases outside the gene matches: 6. The CDR3 coding sequence is TGTGCCACCAGTGAATGGACTAGCGGGGGGGCCCGGCAGTATTTT. Translating gives CATSEWTSGGARQYF.

To note about this clone: This CDR3 is also generated by other DNA sequences in the sample. The chain has TRBV12-3 or TRBV12-4 and TRBJ2-1; a weak D match, TRBD2 (5 bases). V shed 2 bases and J shed 6 bases, with 8 bases lying between them. This CDR3 has 13 amino acids. In DNA form, the CDR3 reads TGTGCCAGCAGTTTATTGGCGGGCAATGAGCAGTTCTTC. Translated, it gives CASSLLAGNEQFF.

The chain links TRBV2 to TRBJ1-1; 7 nucleotides agree with TRBD1. The trim removed 3 bases at V and 3 bases at J, leaving 1 base unmatched. The CDR3 consists of 13 residues. Germline lookup yields CDR1 SNHLY and CDR2 FYNNEI. The CDR3 bases are TGTGCCAGCAGTGACAGGGGGTACACTGAAGCTTTCTTT. Amino acids: CASSDRGYTEAFF.

The rearrangement uses TRBV4-2 and TRBJ2-1, with D hard to call. V was trimmed by 4 bases and J by 10 bases, leaving 11 bases between them. CDR1 LGHNA and CDR2 YNFKEQ come from the germline V gene. This CDR3 spans 12 amino acids. In nucleotides, the CDR3 is TGTGCCAGCAGCCTTTTTGCACAAGAGCAGTTCTTC. Protein product: CASSLFAQEQFF.

The rearrangement links TRBV6-5 to TRBJ2-2; TRBD1 is a possible D gene (6 bases). Trimming cost V 6 bases and J 2 bases, with 13 bases left between them. Germline loops: CDR1 MNHEY, CDR2 SVGAGI. The CDR3 has 15 amino acids. Here the CDR3 reads CASRITGLNTGELFF. In DNA, the CDR3 is TGTGCCAGCAGGATTACAGGGTTAAACACCGGGGAGCTGTTTTTT.

This clone was seen just once. The gene calls are TRBV19 and TRBJ1-2; 12 nucleotides align to TRBD1. The V gene's germline CDR1 is LNHDA and CDR2 SQIVND (reference sequence). CDR3 size: 15 residues. V dropped 0 bases and J dropped 6; count of bases not matched to a gene: 2. The CDR3 coding sequence is TGTGCCAGTAGTATAGATGGGACAGGGGGCAATGGCTACACCTTC. Amino acids: CASSIDGTGGNGYTF.

The V call is TRBV11-2, the J call TRBJ2-7; maybe TRBD2 (6 bases). Trimming shortened V by 1 base and J by 7 bases, and 17 bases separated the two germline ends. CDR3 length equals 15 residues. The V gene's germline CDR1 is SGHAT and CDR2 FQNNGV. CDR3 sequence: CASSLGRPGVEEQYF. CDR3 coding DNA: TGTGCCAGCAGCTTAGGCCGGCCGGGGGTCGAGGAGCAGTACTTC.

This clone was found a few times. The rearrangement uses TRBV30 and TRBJ2-1; the D gene is possibly TRBD1 (5 bases). Between the trimmed V and J ends, which lost 5 bases and 6 bases, there was a span of 14 bases. Germline CDR1 and CDR2: GTSNPN and SVGIG (reference sequence). The CDR3 covers 13 residues. The CDR3 nucleotides are TGTGCCTGGCGCAGGGAATCTTCCAATGAGCAGTTCTTC. This codes for CAWRRESSNEQFF.

This chain uses TRBV18 with TRBJ2-1; the match to TRBD1 covers 9 bases. CDR3 size: 16 residues. Germline values: CDR1 KGHSH, CDR2 LQKENI. V lost 4 bases to trimming and J lost 7 bases; unmatched junction nucleotides: 11. The DNA for the CDR3 is TGTGCCAGCTCACTAAGGGGGACAGGGTACCGGAATGAGCAGTTCTTC. Residues: CASSLRGTGYRNEQFF.

The rearrangement uses TRBV5-1 and TRBJ1-5; D might be TRBD1 (5 bases). The CDR3 length is 15 residues. V was trimmed by 4 bases and J by 4 bases, leaving 15 bases between them. CDR1 and CDR2 from the germline V gene are SGHRS and YFSETQ. This CDR3 is CASSPGGRENQPQHF. Here the CDR3 DNA reads TGCGCCAGCAGCCCGGGGGGTCGGGAAAATCAGCCCCAGCATTTT.

This sequence joins TRBV11-2 and TRBJ1-3; D ambiguous. Germline CDR1 and CDR2: SGHAT and FQNNGV. The CDR3 length is 13 residues. V lost 2 bases to trimming and J lost 7 bases, with 9 bases between them. The CDR3 nucleotides read TGTGCCAGCAGCTTACTAAACTTTAACACCATATATTTT. The encoded protein is CASSLLNFNTIYF.

The chain carries TRBV3-1 (or the pseudogene TRBV3-2) and TRBJ2-5, with TRBD2 matching 7 bases. The V segment lost 1 base and the J segment 0 bases; nucleotides outside the gene matches: 2. Germline V gives CDR1 LGHDT, CDR2 YNNKEL (reference sequence). This CDR3 comprises 15 residues. DNA of the CDR3: TGTGCCAGCAGCCAAGGGCGGGGGTACCAAGAGACCCAGTACTTC. It encodes CASSQGRGYQETQYF.

The chain is built from TRBV12-5 and TRBJ2-3; 10 bases are a match to TRBD2. J gave up 3 bases and V 1 base, and 1 base lay outside the gene matches. This CDR3 comprises 15 residues. CDR1 is LGHNT and CDR2 is FRNRAP in the germline V gene. CDR3 bases: TGTGCTAGTGGTTTGGGTAGCGGGGGGACAGATACGCAGTATTTT. It translates to CASGLGSGGTDTQYF.

V gene TRBV19 combines with J gene TRBJ1-2; D is ambiguous. Per the germline V gene, CDR1 is LNHDA and CDR2 is SQIVND (reference sequence). This CDR3 comprises 14 residues. Trimming stripped 7 bases from V and 0 bases from J, with 12 bases between. The CDR3 protein is CASNRWGANYGYTF. The CDR3 DNA reads as TGTGCCAGTAATCGGTGGGGAGCTAACTATGGCTACACCTTC. The whole variable domain, filled in from reference TRBV19 and TRBJ1-2, reads DGGITQSPKYLFRKEGQNVTLSCEQNLNHDAMYWYRQDPGQGLRLIYYSQIVNDFQKGDIAEGYSVSREKKESFPLTVTSAQKNPTAFYLCASNRWGANYGYTFGSGTRLTVV.

This clone was observed a handful of times. V usage is TRBV10-3 and J usage is TRBJ1-6, with no clear D. V was clipped by 3 bases and J by 7 bases, with 7 bases between them. The CDR3 loop spans 13 amino acids. In germline, CDR1 is ENHRY, CDR2 SYGVKD. In DNA form, the CDR3 reads TGTGCCATCAGTGACCTGACAAATTCACCCCTCCACTTT. Encoded protein: CAISDLTNSPLHF.

This chain uses TRBV4-1 with TRBJ1-1; no reliable D call. V was clipped by 1 base and J by 0 bases, with 12 bases between them. CDR1 and CDR2 (germline): MGHRA, YSYEKL. The CDR3 sequence is 16 residues long. The CDR3, as DNA: TGCGCCAGCAGCCAAGGTTTACGGTCCATGAACACTGAAGCTTTCTTT. Amino acids: CASSQGLRSMNTEAFF.

This clone was seen a single time. This sequence joins TRBV14 and TRBJ1-1; maybe TRBD1 (6 bases). The CDR3 has 14 amino acids. Per the germline V gene, CDR1 is SGHDN and CDR2 is FVKESK. The V end was cut by 4 bases, the J end by 1 base, with 10 bases between. CDR3 coding DNA: TGTGCCAGCAGCCGGACAGTTAGGAACACTGAAGCTTTCTTT. This encodes CASSRTVRNTEAFF. The complete variable domain, with remaining parts taken from reference TRBV14 and TRBJ1-1, reads EAGVTQFPSHSVIEKGQTVTLRCDPISGHDNLYWYRRVMGKEIKFLLHFVKESKQDESGMPNNRFLAERTGGTYSTLKVQPAELEDSGVYFCASSRTVRNTEAFFGQGTRLTVV.

The rearrangement joins TRBV2 to TRBJ1-5; maybe TRBD1 (6 bases). From germline, CDR1 is SNHLY and CDR2 FYNNEI. The CDR3 has 14 amino acids. The germline V and J ends were trimmed by 7 bases and 3 bases, with 13 bases remaining between them. CDR3 in amino acids: CASTRGASNQPQHF. As DNA, the CDR3 is TGTGCCAGCACCAGGGGCGCATCCAATCAGCCCCAGCATTTT.

The CDR3 region is CASSPDSPYEQYF. In DNA, the CDR3 is TGTGCCAGCAGTCCCGACAGCCCCTACGAGCAGTACTTC. This chain joins TRBV2 and TRBJ2-7; a weak D match, TRBD1 (5 bases). Per germline, CDR1 SNHLY and CDR2 FYNNEI. V was shortened by 5 bases and J by 2 bases, with 10 bases between the two germline ends. The CDR3 extends over 13 amino acids.

This chain joins TRBV6-6 and TRBJ2-7; the D gene is possibly TRBD1 (6 bases). Trimming took off 5 bases at V and 6 bases at J, with 20 bases between the two ends. The CDR3 totals 15 residues. Per germline, CDR1 MNHNY and CDR2 SVGAGI (reference sequence). The DNA of the CDR3 is TGTGCCAGCAGTAGTTATACAACAGGGTCCCGCGAGCAGTACTTC. Translating gives CASSSYTTGSREQYF.

The V and J genes are TRBV18 and TRBJ2-5; weak D call: TRBD2 (7 bases). The CDR3 has 16 residues. The germline V gene has CDR1 KGHSH and CDR2 LQKENI. Between the trimmed V and J ends, which lost 0 bases and 5 bases, there was a span of 16 bases. The CDR3 here is CASSPPKTGGQETQYF. The DNA of the CDR3 is TGTGCCAGCTCACCACCAAAGACGGGGGGCCAGGAGACCCAGTACTTC.

This chain connects TRBV4-2 to TRBJ1-6, with 10 bases matching TRBD1. The CDR3 runs 15 residues. Germline V gene data show CDR1 as LGHNA and CDR2 as YNFKEQ. J lost 7 bases, V lost 5 bases, and 5 bases had no gene match. This CDR3 reads CASSVRDRGNSPLHF. The CDR3, as DNA: TGTGCCAGCAGCGTTCGGGACAGGGGAAATTCACCCCTCCACTTT.